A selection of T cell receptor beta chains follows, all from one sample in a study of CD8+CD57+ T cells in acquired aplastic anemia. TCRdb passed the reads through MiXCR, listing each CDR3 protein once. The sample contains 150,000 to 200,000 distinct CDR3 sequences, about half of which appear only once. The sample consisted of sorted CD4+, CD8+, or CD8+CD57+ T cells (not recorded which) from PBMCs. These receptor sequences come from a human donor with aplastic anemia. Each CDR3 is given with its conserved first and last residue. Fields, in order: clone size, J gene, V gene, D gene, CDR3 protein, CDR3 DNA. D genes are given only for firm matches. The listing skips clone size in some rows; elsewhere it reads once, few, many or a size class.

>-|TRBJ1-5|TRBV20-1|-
CSGGRGNQPQHF
TGCAGTGGAGGCAGGGGCAATCAGCCCCAGCATTTT
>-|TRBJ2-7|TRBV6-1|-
CASTNRVHYEQYF
TGTGCCAGCACTAACAGGGTCCACTACGAGCAGTACTTC
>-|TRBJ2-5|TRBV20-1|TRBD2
CSASPGGMGQTQYF
TGCAGTGCTAGCCCGGGAGGGATGGGACAGACCCAGTACTTC
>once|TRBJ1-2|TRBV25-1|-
CASRVDHYGYTF
TGTGCCAGCAGAGTAGACCACTATGGCTACACCTTC
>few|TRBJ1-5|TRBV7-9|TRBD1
CASSFERGPSNQPQHF
TGTGCCAGCAGCTTCGAGAGGGGGCCTAGCAATCAGCCCCAGCATTTT
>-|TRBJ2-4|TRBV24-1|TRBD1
CATSDGRGSTKNIQYF
TGTGCCACCAGTGATGGCAGGGGGTCGACCAAAAACATTCAGTACTTC
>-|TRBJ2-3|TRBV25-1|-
CASSEILGTTDTQYF
TGTGCCAGCAGTGAAATATTGGGGACCACAGATACGCAGTATTTT
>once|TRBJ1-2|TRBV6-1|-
CASTGRMNRMGYTF
TGTGCCAGCACCGGACGGATGAACCGTATGGGCTACACCTTC
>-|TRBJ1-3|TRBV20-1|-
CSASKRGGNTIYF
TGCAGTGCTAGTAAGAGGGGGGGAAACACCATATATTTT
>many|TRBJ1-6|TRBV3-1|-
CASSQVPGASPLHF
TGTGCCAGCAGCCAAGTTCCCGGGGCCTCACCCCTCCACTTT
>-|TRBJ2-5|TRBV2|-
CASIGLPETQYF
TGTGCCAGCATAGGACTACCGGAGACCCAGTACTTC
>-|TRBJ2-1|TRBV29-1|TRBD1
CSGTGQRKDEQFF
TGCAGCGGAACGGGACAGAGGAAGGATGAGCAGTTCTTC
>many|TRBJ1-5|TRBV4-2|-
CASSQNGRDALHF
TGTGCCAGCAGCCAAAACGGCCGGGACGCCTTGCATTTT
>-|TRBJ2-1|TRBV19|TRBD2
CASRVPGLINEQFF
TGTGCCAGTAGGGTCCCGGGACTAATAAATGAGCAGTTCTTC
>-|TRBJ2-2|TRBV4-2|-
CASSQDTRGRFLSGELFF
TGTGCCAGCAGCCAAGATACGCGGGGAAGATTTTTAAGCGGGGAGCTGTTTTTT
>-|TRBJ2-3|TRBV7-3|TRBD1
CASSLQGGTDTQYF
TGTGCCAGCAGCTTACAGGGGGGCACAGATACGCAGTATTTT
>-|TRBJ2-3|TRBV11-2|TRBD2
CASSRVRGGRGDTQYF
TGTGCCAGCAGTCGAGTCCGGGGGGGCCGGGGAGATACGCAGTATTTT
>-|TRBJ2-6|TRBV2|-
CASSEVISGANVLTF
TGTGCCAGCAGTGAGGTAATATCTGGGGCCAACGTCCTGACTTTC
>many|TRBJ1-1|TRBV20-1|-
CSARMNTEAFF
TGCAGTGCTAGAATGAACACTGAAGCTTTCTTT
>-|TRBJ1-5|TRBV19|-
CASNVGNQPQHF
TGTGCCAGTAACGTGGGCAATCAGCCCCAGCATTTT
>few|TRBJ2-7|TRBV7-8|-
CASSPRVEQYF
TGTGCCAGCAGCCCCCGCGTGGAGCAGTACTTC
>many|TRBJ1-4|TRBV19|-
CASSPVGTGNTKLFF
TGTGCCAGTTCCCCGGTGGGGACTGGTAATACAAAACTGTTTTTT
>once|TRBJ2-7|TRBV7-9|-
CASSPTGIYEQYF
TGTGCCAGCAGCCCCACAGGGATCTACGAGCAGTACTTC
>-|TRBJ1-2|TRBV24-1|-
CATSDYAGGYTF
TGTGCCACCAGTGATTACGCGGGAGGCTACACCTTC
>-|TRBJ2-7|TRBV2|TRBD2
CASSNGLAAYEQYF
TGTGCCAGCAGTAATGGACTAGCGGCCTACGAGCAGTACTTC
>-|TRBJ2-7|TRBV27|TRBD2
CASSLGGGGASEQYF
TGTGCCAGCAGTTTAGGAGGCGGGGGGGCGTCCGAGCAGTACTTC
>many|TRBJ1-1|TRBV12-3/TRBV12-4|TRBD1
CASSDRDLDTEAFF
TGTGCCAGCAGTGACAGGGACTTAGACACTGAAGCTTTCTTT
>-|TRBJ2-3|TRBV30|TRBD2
CAWSPGRTSGGGTDTQYF
TGTGCCTGGAGCCCCGGGAGGACTAGCGGGGGGGGCACAGATACGCAGTATTTT
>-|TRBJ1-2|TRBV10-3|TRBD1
CAISDPGTVFLNYGYTF
TGTGCCATCAGTGACCCTGGGACAGTTTTCCTTAACTATGGCTACACCTTC
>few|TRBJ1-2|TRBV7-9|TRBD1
CASSADRDGGFTF
TGTGCCAGCAGCGCGGACAGGGATGGTGGCTTCACCTTC
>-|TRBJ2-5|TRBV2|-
CASIRQGGETQYF
TGTGCCAGCATCCGACAGGGAGGGGAGACCCAGTACTTC
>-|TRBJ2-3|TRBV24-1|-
CATSDMLAGLDTQYF
TGTGCCACCAGTGATATGCTAGCTGGGCTGGATACGCAGTATTTT
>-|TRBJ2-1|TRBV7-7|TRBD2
CASSFLLAGQFF
TGTGCTAGCAGCTTCCTACTAGCGGGGCAGTTCTTC
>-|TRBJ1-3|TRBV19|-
CASCTASGNTIYF
TGTGCCAGTTGCACCGCCAGTGGAAACACCATATATTTT
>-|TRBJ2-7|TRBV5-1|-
CASSFRGEGHEQYF
TGCGCCAGCAGCTTTCGAGGGGAAGGCCACGAGCAGTACTTC
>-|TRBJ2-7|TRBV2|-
CASSVGGNEQYF
TGTGCCAGCAGTGTAGGGGGGAACGAGCAGTACTTC